This T cell receptor beta chain was documented in a study of cytomegalovirus exposure and HLA in healthy donors. V lost 5 bases and J 0 bases, leaving 15 bases between the germline ends. This CDR3 is 15 amino acids long. Per germline, CDR1 SGHRS and CDR2 YFSETQ. PCR amplification relied on 60 Vbeta primers (plus 13 Jbeta primers). The method was immunoSEQ multiplex PCR; TCRdb's version includes in-frame clones alone and lacks a portion of them. The repertoire holds more than 150,000 clones, with roughly 88% as singletons. The chain carries TRBV5-1 and TRBJ2-7; weak D call: TRBD1 (6 bases). The sample was PBMCs. This sequence was found in a girl aged 2-10 years in good health and CMV-seropositive. CDR3 amino acids: CASRTGQPNSYEQYF. DNA for the CDR3: TGCGCCAGCAGAACCGGACAGCCGAACTCCTACGAGCAGTACTTC.